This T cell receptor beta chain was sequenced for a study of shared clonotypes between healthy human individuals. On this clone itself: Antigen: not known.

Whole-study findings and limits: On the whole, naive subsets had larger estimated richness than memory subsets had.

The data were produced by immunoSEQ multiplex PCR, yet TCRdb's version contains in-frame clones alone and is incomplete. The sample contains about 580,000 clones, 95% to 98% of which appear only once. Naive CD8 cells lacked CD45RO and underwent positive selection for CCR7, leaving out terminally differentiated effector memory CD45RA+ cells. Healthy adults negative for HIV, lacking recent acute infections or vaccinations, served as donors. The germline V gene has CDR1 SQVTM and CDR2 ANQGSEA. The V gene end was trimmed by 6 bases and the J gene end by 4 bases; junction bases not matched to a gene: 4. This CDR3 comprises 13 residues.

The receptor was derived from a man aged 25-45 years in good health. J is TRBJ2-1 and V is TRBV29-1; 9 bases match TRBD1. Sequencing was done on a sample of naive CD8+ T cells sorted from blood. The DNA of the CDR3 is TGCAGCGTCGACAGGGGGGATTACAATGAGCAGTTCTTC. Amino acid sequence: CSVDRGDYNEQFF.